This T cell receptor (beta chain) was captured by sequencing in a study of cytomegalovirus exposure and HLA in healthy donors (dated by TCRdb to about 2017). A note on the overall study: An earlier analysis of fewer than 750 of the donors reported 276 Gb of sequence data and about 120 million unique TCR beta sequences obtained from 180 million or so T cells. Alongside the repertoire data, information on donor age, sex, ethnicity and CMV serostatus was compiled. Class I and class II HLA loci were covered by the typing at four-digit resolution. An earlier analysis of 500 to 650 of the donors applied high-throughput TCR beta sequencing to assess whether each TCR beta V gene segment acted as functional or pseudogenic. Among some 400 genotyped donors of the cohort, an average of 235,054 unique TCR beta nucleotide sequences were sequenced per donor, roughly a sixth of them non-productive. The study combined high-throughput TCR immunosequencing, statistical association of individual TCRs with disease status, and machine learning to predict cytomegalovirus infection status. The study aimed to test whether cataloging public T cell receptors could reveal signatures of past pathogen exposure. In addition to the first cohort of 500 to 850 subjects, a separate validation cohort of 120 different subjects was used. A later genetic analysis took genome-wide SNP genotypes for about 55% of the roughly 670 donors and used that subset as a discovery cohort. The number of typed donors differed by locus: about 620-640 for A, B, C, DRB1 and DQB1; 522 for DQA1; roughly 600 for DPA1; and some 470 for DPB1. Every discovery cohort repertoire had been produced on one sequencing platform. An early release covering roughly 600 HLA-typed donors comprised roughly 300 gigabases of sequencing data and around 80 million unique TCR sequences. In the later analysis, no new phenotypic data were used to find candidate immune exposures; instead, reliance was placed on TCR beta sequences and their occurrence across donors. A later analysis re-analyzed previously published TCR beta repertoires from 666 donors and added high-resolution HLA genotyping to study TCR occurrence patterns. Among the roughly 430 genotyped donors, about 83% belonged to the genetic ancestry cluster associated with self-reported Caucasian donors. The T cell repertoires of around 730 subjects were profiled by immunosequencing and related to cytomegalovirus serostatus. A few DR-DQ haplotypes were treated as single units for association and clustering because of strong linkage in the cohort. Study-wide findings and limitations: In a later analysis, several top co-occurrence clusters were reported to appear linked to parvovirus B19, influenza, CMV and Epstein-Barr virus. According to a later analysis, most CMV-associated TCR beta chains appeared to be HLA-restricted, and the HLA associations seemed to be driven largely by CMV exposure. Correlated functional status among segregating V segments might reflect linkage disequilibrium, but an unknown experimental factor could not be ruled out. For the cohort, immune exposure information was limited to CMV serostatus. The study listed 150 to 200 TCR beta chains as associated with cytomegalovirus. A later analysis associated 15,000 to 20,000 TCR beta sequences with specific HLA alleles at a false discovery rate of 0.05. According to the authors, the approach could potentially be generalized to other disease states and immunological phenotypes. A later genetic analysis reported fewer N-insertions in productive TCRs among donors in an Asian-associated ancestry cluster than the approximately 670-donor mean. A few of the identified cytomegalovirus-associated TCR beta chains were confirmed in vitro to be specific for cytomegalovirus antigens. Broadly in line with IMGT annotations, most TCR beta V segments showed up in productive rearrangements about 90% or about 30% of the time in an earlier analysis of under 700 of the donors. This cohort had only TCR beta chains sequenced, and the lack of alpha or paired-chain data limited which features could be detected. The 87-base-pair reads could not distinguish some IMGT-functional V segments, including TRBV6-2 and TRBV6-3, so those segments were excluded. Assigning TCR associations to individual alleles was difficult when HLA alleles, especially DR and DQ, strongly co-occurred. A further reported finding was that TCR beta sequences accurately predicted the HLA-A and HLA-B alleles for most subjects in the first cohort. The sequencing pipeline was judged likely to have produced a cluster of highly shared sequence variants as a technical artifact. In a later analysis, HLA-associated TCR beta chains were found to be more clonally expanded and to have lower generation probabilities than equally common non-associated chains. In both the original and validation cohorts, the classifier was reported to diagnose cytomegalovirus status with high specificity and sensitivity. HLA typing was unavailable for some donors at each locus, so association tests used only the typed subset. In a later analysis, TCR association rates were found to vary across HLA loci, with the most associated TCRs seen for DRB1 alleles and the fewest for HLA-C alleles. Presence/absence analyses assumed roughly uniform sequencing depth across donors, an assumption that may not hold. Because counts were too low, roughly 18 rarely observed V segments, including chromosome 9 orphons, were left out of the earlier analysis of approximately 580 of the donors. Most TCR sequences were observed very rarely across donors, whereas some public TCRs were present in many individuals. In a later genetic analysis, a missense DCLRE1C variant was associated with V-gene and J-gene trimming of TCR beta chains, and the association was replicated in an independent cohort.

In total, approximately 610 healthy bone marrow donors made up the cohort. All cohort members were sampled while nominally healthy, although unrecorded immune exposures were likely present. The donor was CMV seronegative and was included in the group of around 320 seronegative cohort members. Each donor provided a peripheral blood sample, and peripheral blood mononuclear cells were used for TCR beta sequencing. The Qiagen DNeasy Blood Extraction Kit was used to extract genomic DNA from the blood cell samples. Receptor libraries were prepared by the immunoSEQ multiplex PCR assay. The multiplex PCR relied on a mix of 60 forward primers for TCR Vbeta segments and 13 reverse primers for TCR Jbeta segments. A multiplex PCR assay on genomic DNA amplified the CDR3 region of rearranged TCR beta genes. Amplified TCR beta libraries were sequenced as 87-base-pair reads on the Illumina HiSeq System. The original pipeline was this. A later analysis tallied roughly 76 million unique TCR beta chains across the 666 repertoires, and approximately 11 million of those chains were shared by two or more donors. Raw reads were error-corrected and collapsed into unique sequences with a nearest-neighbor algorithm that merged closely related sequences to remove PCR and sequencing errors. To assign V, D and J gene segments, CDR3 sequences were aligned to IMGT reference sequences. For a sequence to be retained, a match of at least six nucleotides was required to both a V gene segment and a J gene segment. Rearrangements were classified as productive when the CDR3 lacked stop codons and remained in frame with V and J, and all other rearrangements were classified as non-productive. CDR3 was defined according to IMGT convention as the region running from the second conserved V-encoded cysteine to the conserved J-encoded phenylalanine. The earlier analysis of 587 of the donors excluded sequences that lacked an unambiguous match to a single V gene segment. In an earlier analysis of approximately 610 of the donors, V segments were called functional above 56.7% productive rearrangements and were called segregating when the between-donor standard deviation exceeded 5%. A statistical classification framework was built to diagnose cytomegalovirus status from the catalog of TCR beta chain sequences. In a later analysis, V and J genes were assigned by comparing TCR nucleotide sequences against IMGT/GENE-DB human TR gene sequences. The TCRdist pipeline was used in a later analysis to assign CDR3 sequences and most-parsimonious VDJ recombination scenarios. A later analysis defined each TCR beta chain by its CDR3 amino acid sequence plus V-gene family, and excluded reads lacking a unique V-gene family. To address suspected cross-contamination and a sequencing artifact, a later analysis removed roughly 580 highly shared, low-generation-probability nucleotide sequences. A later analysis calculated a clonal expansion index for each public chain from normalized within-repertoire ranks of inferred template counts. In a later analysis, generation probabilities were computed with a VDJ recombination model fitted to out-of-frame rearrangements, and the resulting probabilities were checked against IGoR. In a later analysis, hypergeometric tests were used to score TCR-TCR, TCR-HLA and TCR-CMV co-occurrence, with a repertoire-size bias correction applied to TCR pairs. A later analysis estimated false discovery rates by permuting HLA or CMV assignments 20 times. A later analysis grouped co-occurring TCRs with DBSCAN, adding TCRdist sequence similarity when clustering within HLA-allele-positive subsets. Repertoires with fewer than 30,000 or more than 120,000 public chains were left out of co-occurrence clustering, as were several repertoires with anomalous nucleotide sharing. Drawn from immuneACCESS, this table holds only the in-frame rearrangements with V and J called that TCRdb kept. Clones are partly lost; checked studies trace under half to an unresolved V gene and leave the rest unexplained. Clone size and the V and J calls come from that table; the DNA yielded D and trimming. The sample yields some 180,000 clones; around 80% were counted once. The leading ten clones occupy 1.5% to 2% of the sample.

A note on this clone: Its antigen is unknown. One base away there is no much larger clone; base qualities are not given.

Sequences SGHVS (CDR1) and FNYEAQ (CDR2) are obtained from the germline V gene. Reading from cysteine to phenylalanine, the CDR3 counts 16 amino acids. Only the CDR3 part of the read is kept: 48 bases, read in frame from the first base. Between the V and J ends, shortened by 2 bases and 0 bases respectively, the junction contains 11 bases. Recombination joined TRBV7-6 with TRBJ1-3; no D gene call is confident. Sample: PBMCs. The TCR originated in a woman aged 25-40 years in good health and CMV-seronegative. The DNA sequence reads TGTGCCAGCAGCTTAAGAGCGAAGGACTCTGGAAACACCATATATTTT. Its coded protein is CASSLRAKDSGNTIYF.